These 7 T cell receptor beta chains share one sample of origin, sequenced in a study of OX40 agonist ivuxolimab in advanced cancers. Assay: immunoSEQ multiplex PCR; the TCRdb copy retains only in-frame clones and omits some. This sample has some 77,000 clones, with about 92% found just once. The sequencing used CD4+ or CD8+ T cells sorted from blood, collected in a trial of the OX40 agonist ivuxolimab. The receptors were sampled from an adult with an advanced solid tumor such as melanoma, head and neck, liver or kidney cancer.

The chain is built from TRBV7-9 and TRBJ1-5; D is possibly TRBD1 (5 bases). This CDR3 spans 14 amino acids. The V end was cut by 4 bases, the J end by 5 bases, with 12 bases between. Germline V gene lookup returns CDR1 SEHNR and CDR2 FQNEAQ (reference sequence). The CDR3 DNA sequence: TGTGCCAGCAGCTCTATTCAGGGCTATCAGCCCCAGCATTTT. This gives the protein CASSSIQGYQPQHF. The complete variable domain, with remaining parts taken from reference TRBV7-9 and TRBJ1-5, reads DTGVSQNPRHKITKRGQNVTFRCDPISEHNRLYWYRQTLGQGPEFLTYFQNEAQLEKSRLLSDRFSAERPKGSFSTLEIQRTEQGDSAMYLCASSSIQGYQPQHFGDGTRLSIL.

V gene TRBV11-2 combines with J gene TRBJ2-7, with D tentatively TRBD2 (6 bases). CDR1 is SGHAT and CDR2 is FQNNGV in the germline V gene. This CDR3 comprises 18 residues. Trimming pared 1 base from V and 3 bases from J, leaving 22 bases between. The CDR3 sequence is CASSLGDRYSGEYYEQYF. For the CDR3, the DNA is TGTGCCAGCAGCTTAGGGGACCGCTATAGCGGCGAATACTACGAGCAGTACTTC.

The chain has TRBV7-9 and TRBJ2-2, with D unclear. The germline CDR1 and CDR2 sequences are SEHNR and FQNEAQ (reference sequence). The CDR3 loop spans 15 amino acids. The germline V and J ends were trimmed by 1 base and 0 bases, with 6 bases remaining between them. CDR3 protein: CASSLGQANTGELFF. For the CDR3, the DNA is TGTGCCAGCAGCTTAGGGCAGGCGAACACCGGGGAGCTGTTTTTT.

This clone was counted a few times. This sequence joins TRBV6-5 and TRBJ2-7; a possible D gene is TRBD1 (6 bases). Per the germline V gene, CDR1 is MNHEY and CDR2 is SVGAGI. V was clipped by 6 bases and J by 1 base, with 10 bases between them. CDR3 length equals 13 residues. The CDR3 DNA is TGTGCCAGCAGCCGAACAGGGTCCTACGAGCAGTACTTC. It translates to CASSRTGSYEQYF.

J is TRBJ2-1 and V is TRBV6-5; D uncertain. V was pared by 3 bases and J by 8 bases, with 11 bases between. Germline loops: CDR1 MNHEY, CDR2 SVGAGI. This CDR3 is 13 amino acids long. CDR3 DNA sequence: TGTGCCAGCAGTTATCGGGCCAGCGATGAGCAGTTCTTC. It yields the protein CASSYRASDEQFF.

The V call is TRBV9, the J call TRBJ2-2; 10 positions match TRBD1. Trimming removed 6 bases from V and 3 bases from J; junction bases left unmatched: 8. Germline V lookup: CDR1 SGDLS, CDR2 YYNGEE. This CDR3 comprises 16 residues. The CDR3 DNA sequence: TGTGCCAGCACCCGAGGCGGGACAGGGGACACCGGGGAGCTGTTTTTT. Its protein product is CASTRGGTGDTGELFF.

The chain recombines TRBV4-3 with TRBJ1-1, with D unresolved. The CDR3 loop spans 17 amino acids. V was clipped by 0 bases and J by 1 base, with 15 bases between them. Germline CDR1 is LGHNA and CDR2 is YSLEER. The CDR3 DNA reads as TGCGCCAGCAGCCAAGATGGCCACTTTCGGGGGAACACTGAAGCTTTCTTT. Its protein is CASSQDGHFRGNTEAFF.